These 4 T cell receptor beta chains were sequenced from one sample in a study of cytomegalovirus exposure and HLA in healthy donors. The PCR ran on 60 Vbeta and 13 Jbeta primers. Only in-frame clones appear in the TCRdb table, and some are missing; sequencing was by immunoSEQ multiplex PCR. The sample contains about 59,000 clones, 80% of which appear only once. The specimen was PBMCs. The source is a woman between 40 and 50 years old in good health and CMV-seronegative.

The rearrangement uses TRBV7-2 and TRBJ2-7; D might be TRBD2 (5 bases). V was cut by 5 bases and J by 0 bases, with 14 bases left in between. The CDR3 length is 15 residues. Germline loops: CDR1 SGHTA, CDR2 FQGNSA. The CDR3 region has the DNA TGTGCCAGCAGCGTAGACCCCGGGAACTCCTACGAGCAGTACTTC. It codes for CASSVDPGNSYEQYF. The whole variable domain, filled in from reference TRBV7-2 and TRBJ2-7, reads GAGVSQSPSNKVTEKGKDVELRCDPISGHTALYWYRQSLGQGLEFLIYFQGNSAPDKSGLPSDRFSAERTGGSVSTLTIQRTQQEDSAVYLCASSVDPGNSYEQYFGPGTRLTVT.

The chain recombines TRBV5-8 with TRBJ2-1, with TRBD1 matching 8 bases. The CDR3 has 15 amino acids. In germline, CDR1 is SGHTS, CDR2 YDEGEE. The V gene end was trimmed by 2 bases and the J gene end by 5 bases; junction bases not matched to a gene: 6. Written as DNA, the CDR3 is TGTGCCAGCAGCTTACGCCAGGGGGCCCACAATGAGCAGTTCTTC. This translates into CASSLRQGAHNEQFF.

This rearrangement joins TRBV7-8 to TRBJ2-3; TRBD2 agrees at 13 bases. Losses at the gene ends were 5 bases for V and 4 bases for J; bases not matched to a gene: 6. In germline, CDR1 is SGHVS, CDR2 FQNEAQ. There are 16 residues in the CDR3. The CDR3 DNA follows: TGTGCCAGCAGCACAAGGACTAGCGGGAGCCCAGATACGCAGTATTTT. This gives the protein CASSTRTSGSPDTQYF.

This chain links TRBV7-9 with TRBJ1-2; D might be TRBD1 (6 bases). Germline V gene sequence: CDR1 SEHNR, CDR2 FQNEAQ (reference sequence). The CDR3 has 14 amino acids. V was trimmed by 5 bases and J by 3 bases, leaving 13 bases between them. CDR3 DNA: TGTGCCAGCAGCCCAGGGGAGTGGGACTATGGCTACACCTTC. This gives the protein CASSPGEWDYGYTF.